This T cell receptor (beta chain) is from a study of T-cell memory formation after mild COVID-19. At the level of the study: There were largely donor-specific TCR clusters. Whole-study results and caveats: Pre-infection memory harbored some responding clones, suggesting cross-reactive memory joined.

TCRdb ran MiXCR on the 5' RACE reads and lists one entry per CDR3 protein. Here the sample spans over 300,000 distinct CDR3 sequences, 20% to 25% being singletons. Germline CDR1 and CDR2: MGHRA and YSYEKL. After removal of 4 bases from V and 0 bases from J, the junction contained 9 bases not matched to a gene. CDR3 length: 17 residues. Concerning this clonotype: Antigen unknown.

V is TRBV4-1 and J is TRBJ2-3; 8 positions match TRBD1. Material: PBMCs or a T cell subset sorted from them (not recorded which). The source is a man aged 18 to 30 who had mild COVID-19 (a few samples of this study predate the infection). Cell type and time point are not known. The chain's CDR3 is CASSPSPGGWSTDTQYF. CDR3 coding DNA: TGCGCCAGCAGCCCATCCCCAGGGGGCTGGAGCACAGATACGCAGTATTTT.